The rows below give T cell receptor beta chains drawn from one sample of a study of CD8 T cells in ankylosing spondylitis. TCRdb re-called the 5' RACE reads with MiXCR, one entry per CDR3 protein. The top ten hold over 6.5% of the sample, which has about 540,000 distinct CDR3 sequences, 12% seen once. Sequenced: blood, either unsorted or a sorted T cell fraction (not recorded which). The receptor set was obtained from a male donor with ankylosing spondylitis. Both conserved end residues are part of each CDR3. Each record gives: D gene, V gene, J gene, clone size, CDR3 DNA, CDR3 protein. D genes are given only for firm matches. Clone size is shown for a subset of rows, as once, few, many or a class of expanded clone.

D: TRBD2
V: TRBV12-5
J: TRBJ2-1
size: few
DNA: TGTGCTAGTGGTTTGGTAACTAGCGGGACCTACAATGAGCAGTTCTTC
CDR3: CASGLVTSGTYNEQFF

D: NA
V: TRBV10-3
J: TRBJ1-5
size: many
DNA: TGTGCCATCGGGGAGGACGGCAATCAGCCCCAGCATTTT
CDR3: CAIGEDGNQPQHF

D: NA
V: TRBV7-8
J: TRBJ2-2
size: few
DNA: TGTGCCAGCAGCTTAGGTCATGCGGTTACCGGGGAGCTGTTTTTT
CDR3: CASSLGHAVTGELFF

D: NA
V: TRBV27
J: TRBJ2-6
size: NA
DNA: TGTGCCAGCAGTTTATTCGCGGGGGCGTACGGGGCCAACGTCCTGACTTTC
CDR3: CASSLFAGAYGANVLTF

D: NA
V: TRBV19
J: TRBJ2-7
size: NA
DNA: TGTGCCAGTAGTAGAACAGGAGTCTCCTACGAGCAGTACTTC
CDR3: CASSRTGVSYEQYF

D: NA
V: TRBV29-1
J: TRBJ1-3
size: few
DNA: TGCAGCGCCCAGACAGTCTCTGGAAACACCATATATTTT
CDR3: CSAQTVSGNTIYF

D: NA
V: TRBV30
J: TRBJ2-5
size: NA
DNA: TGTGCCTGGAGTGTACGGGGTCTAGGGACCCAGTACTTC
CDR3: CAWSVRGLGTQYF

D: NA
V: TRBV10-2
J: TRBJ1-1
size: many
DNA: TGCGCCAGCAACCAGCAGGGGAGTAGTAACACTGAAGCTTTCTTT
CDR3: CASNQQGSSNTEAFF

D: NA
V: TRBV21-1
J: TRBJ2-7
size: NA
DNA: TGTGCCAGCAGCAAAGGGGGCGCGGTAGCGGTCCACGAGCAGTACTTC
CDR3: CASSKGGAVAVHEQYF

D: NA
V: TRBV5-1
J: TRBJ2-3
size: NA
DNA: TGCGCCAGCAGCTTGGAGGTCGTAGATACGCAGTATTTT
CDR3: CASSLEVVDTQYF

D: NA
V: TRBV2
J: TRBJ2-3
size: NA
DNA: TGTGCCAGCAGTGGGGACTCGGAGGGGACAGATACGCAGTATTTT
CDR3: CASSGDSEGTDTQYF

D: NA
V: TRBV6-5
J: TRBJ2-5
size: NA
DNA: TGTGCCAGCAGTTACGGGACGGGCTCTGGGGAGACCCAGTACTTC
CDR3: CASSYGTGSGETQYF

D: TRBD1
V: TRBV9
J: TRBJ2-1
size: NA
DNA: TGTGCCAGCAGCGTAGCGGGGACAGCCCGATACAATGAGCAGTTCTTC
CDR3: CASSVAGTARYNEQFF

D: NA
V: TRBV24-1
J: TRBJ1-1
size: NA
DNA: TGTGCCACCATCGGGCGGATTAACACTGAAGCTTTCTTT
CDR3: CATIGRINTEAFF

D: NA
V: TRBV27
J: TRBJ2-7
size: NA
DNA: TGTGCCAGCAGTTTTGGGTCTACCTACGAGCAGTACTTC
CDR3: CASSFGSTYEQYF

D: NA
V: TRBV10-3
J: TRBJ2-5
size: many
DNA: TGTGCCATCAGTGTCAACCTACAGACCCAGTACTTC
CDR3: CAISVNLQTQYF

D: NA
V: TRBV10-2
J: TRBJ2-3
size: NA
DNA: TGCGCCAGCAGTGAGCAATTAAGCACAGATACGCAGTATTTT
CDR3: CASSEQLSTDTQYF

D: NA
V: TRBV7-2
J: TRBJ2-5
size: NA
DNA: TGTGCCAGCAGCTTATTTAACGGGATTAATTGGTCCCAGTACTTC
CDR3: CASSLFNGINWSQYF

D: NA
V: TRBV28
J: TRBJ2-1
size: few
DNA: TGTGCCAGCAGCTCCCAGGCCGGGGGCGGGAGTGATGAGCAGTTCTTC
CDR3: CASSSQAGGGSDEQFF

D: NA
V: TRBV14
J: TRBJ2-1
size: few
DNA: TGTGCCAGCAGCCAAGGGAATTTAAATGAGCAGTTCTTC
CDR3: CASSQGNLNEQFF

D: NA
V: TRBV27
J: TRBJ1-1
size: few
DNA: TGTGCCAGCAGTTCAGAACGCGGCACTGAAGCTTTCTTT
CDR3: CASSSERGTEAFF

D: NA
V: TRBV7-2
J: TRBJ1-2
size: few
DNA: TGTGCCAGCAGTAATGAGGCAGGCGATGCGGGTGGCTACACCTTC
CDR3: CASSNEAGDAGGYTF

D: NA
V: TRBV2
J: TRBJ2-3
size: many
DNA: TGTGCCAGCACCCGGACCTCTAGCACAGATACGCAGTATTTT
CDR3: CASTRTSSTDTQYF